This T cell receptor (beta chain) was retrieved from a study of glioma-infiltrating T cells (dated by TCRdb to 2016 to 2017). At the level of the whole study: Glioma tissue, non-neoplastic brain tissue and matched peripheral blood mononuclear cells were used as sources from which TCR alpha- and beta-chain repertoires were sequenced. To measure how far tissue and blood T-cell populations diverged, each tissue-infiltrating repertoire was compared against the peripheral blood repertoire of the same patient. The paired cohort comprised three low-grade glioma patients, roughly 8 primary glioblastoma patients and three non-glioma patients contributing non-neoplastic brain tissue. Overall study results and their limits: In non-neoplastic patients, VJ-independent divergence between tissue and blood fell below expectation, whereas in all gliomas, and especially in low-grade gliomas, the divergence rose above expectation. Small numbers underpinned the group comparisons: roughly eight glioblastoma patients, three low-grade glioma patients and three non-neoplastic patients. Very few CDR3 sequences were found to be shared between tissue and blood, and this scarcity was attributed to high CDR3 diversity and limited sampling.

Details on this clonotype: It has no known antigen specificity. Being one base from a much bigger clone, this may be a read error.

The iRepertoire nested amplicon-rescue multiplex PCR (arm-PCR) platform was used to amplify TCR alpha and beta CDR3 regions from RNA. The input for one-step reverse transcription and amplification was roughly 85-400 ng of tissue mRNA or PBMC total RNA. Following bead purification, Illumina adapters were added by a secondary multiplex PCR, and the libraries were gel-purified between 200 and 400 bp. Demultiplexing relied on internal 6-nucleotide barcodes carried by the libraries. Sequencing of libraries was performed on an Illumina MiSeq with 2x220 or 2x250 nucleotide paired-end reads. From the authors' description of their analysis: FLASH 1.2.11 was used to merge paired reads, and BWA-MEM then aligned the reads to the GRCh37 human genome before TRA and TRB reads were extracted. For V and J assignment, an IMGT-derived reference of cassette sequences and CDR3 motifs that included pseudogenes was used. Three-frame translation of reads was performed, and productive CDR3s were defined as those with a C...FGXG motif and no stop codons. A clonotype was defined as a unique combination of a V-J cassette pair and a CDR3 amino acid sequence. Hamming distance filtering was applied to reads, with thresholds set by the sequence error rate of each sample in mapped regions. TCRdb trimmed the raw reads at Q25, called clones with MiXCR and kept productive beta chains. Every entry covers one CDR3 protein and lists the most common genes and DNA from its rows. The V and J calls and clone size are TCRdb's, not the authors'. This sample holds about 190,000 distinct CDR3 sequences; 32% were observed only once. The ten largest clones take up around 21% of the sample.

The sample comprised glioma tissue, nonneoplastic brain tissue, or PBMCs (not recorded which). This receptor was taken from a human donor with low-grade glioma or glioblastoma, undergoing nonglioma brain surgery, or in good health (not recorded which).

The DNA reads as follows: TGCGCCAGCAGCCAAGAATCGGGACACTACGAGCAGTACTTC. It codes for CASSQESGHYEQYF. The V gene is TRBV11-2 and the J gene is TRBJ2-7; TRBD1 is a possible D gene, resting on 6 matching bases. There are 14 amino acids in the CDR3, from cysteine to phenylalanine inclusive. Left in the record is the CDR3 DNA by itself, 42 bases read in frame from the first base. The germline V gene yields SGHAT for CDR1 and FQNNGV for CDR2.